These T cell receptor beta chains were read from a single sample in a study of monozygotic twins with inflammatory bowel disease. TCRdb re-called the 5' RACE reads and gives one entry per CDR3 protein, without DNA. The ten top clones account for approximately 2.4%, within a sample of some 400,000 distinct CDR3 sequences. The sample comprised blood. Source of these receptors: a human donor with ulcerative colitis or Crohn's disease, or a healthy co-twin of an affected twin (not recorded which). CDR3s include the opening cysteine and the closing phenylalanine or tryptophan. Each record gives: CDR3 protein, J gene, V gene.

CDR3 protein: CASSLEGAGNEKLFF
J gene: TRBJ1-4
V gene: TRBV7-9

CDR3 protein: CASSLRGGGDTEAFF
J gene: TRBJ1-1
V gene: TRBV5-1

CDR3 protein: CASSTDSLHQPQHF
J gene: TRBJ1-5
V gene: TRBV11-2

CDR3 protein: CASSSGRAKNIQYF
J gene: TRBJ2-4
V gene: TRBV19

CDR3 protein: CASSVTASSYNEQFF
J gene: TRBJ2-1
V gene: TRBV7-3

CDR3 protein: CASSFFEESPLHF
J gene: TRBJ1-6
V gene: TRBV12-3/TRBV12-4

CDR3 protein: CASSLDGAHGYTF
J gene: TRBJ1-2
V gene: TRBV11-1

CDR3 protein: CASSLSLLAGEQETQYF
J gene: TRBJ2-5
V gene: TRBV7-2

CDR3 protein: CAWSERGSSTDTQYF
J gene: TRBJ2-3
V gene: TRBV30

CDR3 protein: CASRTGGGEQFF
J gene: TRBJ2-1
V gene: TRBV7-9

CDR3 protein: CASSLSPSGQETQYF
J gene: TRBJ2-5
V gene: TRBV7-2

CDR3 protein: CASSLGRTGELFF
J gene: TRBJ2-2
V gene: TRBV5-6

CDR3 protein: CASSIAGGNTEAFF
J gene: TRBJ1-1
V gene: TRBV19

CDR3 protein: CASSSIPGTGGGGAEAFF
J gene: TRBJ1-1
V gene: TRBV12-3/TRBV12-4

CDR3 protein: CASTQTTYTHTDTQYF
J gene: TRBJ2-3
V gene: TRBV28

CDR3 protein: CSAIYLAGERGQYF
J gene: TRBJ2-7
V gene: TRBV20-1